This TCR beta chain was sequenced for a study of T cells in Graves' hyperthyroidism and ophthalmopathy. Germline V gene data show CDR1 as SQVTM and CDR2 as ANQGSEA. The CDR3 is 14 amino acids. The V gene lost 7 bases and the J gene lost 0 bases, with 12 bases spanning the gap. Amplified TCR beta CDR3 regions came from RNA transcripts. When the TCR CDR3 underwent first-round RT-PCR, the HTBI primer set was used. TCRdb processed the multiplex PCR reads anew with MiXCR; each CDR3 protein has one entry. The sample yields roughly 840,000 distinct CDR3 sequences, roughly 37% seen once. Patients counted as stable if ophthalmopathy did not develop within 18 months. Participants, patients aged 18 to 65, had newly diagnosed hyperthyroidism with a duration under 2 months. PBMCs were collected from a 10 ml volume of fresh peripheral blood. This clonotype was detected only once. This sequence may be a read error, since a much larger clone differs from it by one base.

The clonotype was recovered from a man aged 18 to 30 with Graves' hyperthyroidism. The sample was blood. This rearrangement joins TRBV29-1 to TRBJ2-2, with D possibly being TRBD2 (5 bases). The CDR3: CSAGLISNTGELFF. Written as DNA, the CDR3 is TGCAGCGCTGGACTCATCTCGAACACCGGGGAGCTGTTTTTT.